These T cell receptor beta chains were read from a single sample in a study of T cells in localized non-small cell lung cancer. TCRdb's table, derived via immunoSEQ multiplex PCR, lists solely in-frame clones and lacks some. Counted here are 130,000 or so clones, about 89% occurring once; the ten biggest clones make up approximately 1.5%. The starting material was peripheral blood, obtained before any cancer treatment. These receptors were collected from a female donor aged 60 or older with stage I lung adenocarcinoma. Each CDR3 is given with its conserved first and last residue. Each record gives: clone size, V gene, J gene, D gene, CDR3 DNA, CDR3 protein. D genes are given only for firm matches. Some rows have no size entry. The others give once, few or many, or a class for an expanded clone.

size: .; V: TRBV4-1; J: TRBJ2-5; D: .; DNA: TGCGCCAGCAGCCAAGATCGTCGGGTAGCAGAGACCCAGTACTTC; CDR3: CASSQDRRVAETQYF
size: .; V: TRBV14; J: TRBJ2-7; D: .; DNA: TGTGCCAGCAGCCACCGAGGGTACGAGCAGTACTTC; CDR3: CASSHRGYEQYF
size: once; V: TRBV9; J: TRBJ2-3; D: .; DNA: TGTGCCAGCAGCGTAGTCAGGGCTGCAGATACGCAGTATTTT; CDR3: CASSVVRAADTQYF
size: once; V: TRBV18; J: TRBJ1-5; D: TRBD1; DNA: TGTGCCAGCTCACCATGGGAGGGGGCAAAGCCCCAGCATTTT; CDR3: CASSPWEGAKPQHF
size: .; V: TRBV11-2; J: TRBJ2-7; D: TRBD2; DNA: TGTGCCAGCAGCTCCAAACTAGCGGGGAGCTCCTACGAGCAGTACTTC; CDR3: CASSSKLAGSSYEQYF
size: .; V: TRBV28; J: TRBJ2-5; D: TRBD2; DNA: TGTGCCAGCAGTTCTTCCTTCGGACTAGCGGGTGACCAAGAGACCCAGTACTTC; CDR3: CASSSSFGLAGDQETQYF
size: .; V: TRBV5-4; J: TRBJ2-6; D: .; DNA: TGTGCCAGCAGCACCGACGGACACCCCGGGGCCAACGTCCTGACTTTC; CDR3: CASSTDGHPGANVLTF
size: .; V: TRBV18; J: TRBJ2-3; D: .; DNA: TGTGCCAGCTCCCTGGGGGGCCCAGATACGCAGTATTTT; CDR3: CASSLGGPDTQYF
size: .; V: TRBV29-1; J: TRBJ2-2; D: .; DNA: TGCAGCGTTGTCCCTACGGACACCGGGGAGCTGTTTTTT; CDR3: CSVVPTDTGELFF
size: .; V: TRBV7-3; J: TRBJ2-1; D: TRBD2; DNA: TGTGCCAGCGGGAGGGGTCGGTTCAATGAGCAGTTCTTC; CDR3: CASGRGRFNEQFF
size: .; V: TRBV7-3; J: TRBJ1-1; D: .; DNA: TGTGCCAGCGGGGAGGGGGAGAGCACTGAAGCTTTCTTT; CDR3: CASGEGESTEAFF
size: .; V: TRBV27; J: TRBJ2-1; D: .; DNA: TGTGCCAGCAGGACTAGTAATTCCAATGAGCAGTTCTTC; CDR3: CASRTSNSNEQFF
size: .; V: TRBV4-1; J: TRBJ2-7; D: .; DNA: TGCGCCAGCAGCTTGTACCCGACAGGTTCCTACGAGCAGTACTTC; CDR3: CASSLYPTGSYEQYF
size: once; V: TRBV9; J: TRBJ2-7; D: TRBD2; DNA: TGTGCCAGCAGCGTTGACCTAGCGGGAGAAATCGCCCTGGGCGAGCAGTACTTC; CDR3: CASSVDLAGEIALGEQYF
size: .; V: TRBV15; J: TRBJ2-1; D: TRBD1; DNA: TGTGCCACCAGCAGCAGGGGGACACCCAGCTCCTACAATGAGCAGTTCTTC; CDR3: CATSSRGTPSSYNEQFF
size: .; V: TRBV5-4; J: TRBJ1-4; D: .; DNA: TGTGCCAGCAGCCAAACTGGACCCCTGGAAAAACTGTTTTTT; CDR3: CASSQTGPLEKLFF